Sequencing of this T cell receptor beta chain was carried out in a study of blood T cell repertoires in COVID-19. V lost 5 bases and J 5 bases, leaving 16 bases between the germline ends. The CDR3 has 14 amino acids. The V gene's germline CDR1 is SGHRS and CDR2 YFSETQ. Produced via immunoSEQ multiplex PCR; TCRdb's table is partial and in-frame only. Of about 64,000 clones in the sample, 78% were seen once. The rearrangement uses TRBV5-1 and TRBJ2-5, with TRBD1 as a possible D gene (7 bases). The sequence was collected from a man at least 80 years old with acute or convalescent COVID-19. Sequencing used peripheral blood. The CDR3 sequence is CASSQGDSRETQYF. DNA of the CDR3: TGCGCCAGCAGTCAGGGGGACTCGAGGGAGACCCAGTACTTC.